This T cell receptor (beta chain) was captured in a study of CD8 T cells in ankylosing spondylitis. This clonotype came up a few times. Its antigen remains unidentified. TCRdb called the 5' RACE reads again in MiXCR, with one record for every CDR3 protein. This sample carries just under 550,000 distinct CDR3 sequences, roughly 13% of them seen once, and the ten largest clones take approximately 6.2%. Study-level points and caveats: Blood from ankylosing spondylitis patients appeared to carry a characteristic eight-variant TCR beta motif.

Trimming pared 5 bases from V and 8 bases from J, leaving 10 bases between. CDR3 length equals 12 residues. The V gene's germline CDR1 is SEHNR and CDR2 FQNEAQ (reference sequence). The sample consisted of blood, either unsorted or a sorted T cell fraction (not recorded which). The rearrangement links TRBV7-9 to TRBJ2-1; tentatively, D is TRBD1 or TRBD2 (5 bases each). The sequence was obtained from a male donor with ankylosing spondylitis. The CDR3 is CASSPGRDEQFF. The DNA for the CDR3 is TGTGCCAGCAGCCCGGGACGCGATGAGCAGTTCTTC.